This T cell receptor (beta chain) was sequenced during a study of cytomegalovirus exposure and HLA in healthy donors. Remarks on this clone: The target antigen is unknown.

Findings and caveats of the study: Researchers counted around 170 TCR beta chains as cytomegalovirus-associated.

After removal of 10 bases from V and 4 bases from J, the junction contained 11 bases not matched to a gene. CDR1 MNHEY and CDR2 SMNVEV come from the germline V gene (reference sequence). This CDR3 comprises 14 residues. In the PCR, 60 Vbeta and 13 Jbeta primers were used. The repertoire was sequenced with immunoSEQ multiplex PCR; TCRdb's copy has only in-frame clones and lacks some. The data contain over 120,000 clones, 70% to 85% of them singletons. Sequencing was carried out using PBMCs. The V call is TRBV27, the J call TRBJ2-7, with 9 bases matching TRBD1. The TCR originated in a woman aged 60 to 75 in good health and CMV-seropositive. CDR3 sequence (DNA): TGTGCCAATCGGTCGGGGACAGGGACGTACGAGCAGTACTTC. Residues: CANRSGTGTYEQYF.